The 28 T cell receptor beta chains below come from one sample, sequenced in a study of blood T cell repertoires in COVID-19. Profiled with immunoSEQ multiplex PCR; TCRdb holds only in-frame clones, not every one. The sample comprises 140,000 or so clones, about 74% of which are singletons, and over 15% rests with the top ten. The sample consisted of peripheral blood. These receptors all stem from a man aged 50 to 59 with acute or convalescent COVID-19.

This clone was found a few times. The V call is TRBV5-1, the J call TRBJ2-6; 11 bases align to TRBD1. Germline CDR1 is SGHRS and CDR2 is YFSETQ. This CDR3 contains 17 residues. Losses at the gene ends were 4 bases for V and 4 bases for J; bases not matched to a gene: 7. As DNA, the CDR3 is TGCGCCAGCAGCCCGATGGGACAGGGGGTCGGGGCCAACGTCCTGACTTTC. This translates into CASSPMGQGVGANVLTF.

The rearrangement links TRBV28 to TRBJ1-5; TRBD1 matches at 7 bases. The CDR3 runs to 15 residues. The V segment lost 5 bases and the J segment 6 bases; nucleotides outside the gene matches: 10. Germline values: CDR1 MDHEN, CDR2 SYDVKM. The CDR3 DNA reads as TGTGCCAGCAGTCCCCGAGGACAGGCCACTCAGCCCCAGCATTTT. Amino acids: CASSPRGQATQPQHF.

This rearrangement joins TRBV9 to TRBJ2-7; D uncertain. The CDR3 sequence is 14 residues long. V lost 0 bases and J lost 0, with 7 bases in between. Germline values: CDR1 SGDLS, CDR2 YYNGEE. CDR3 protein: CASSVGQNSYEQYF. The CDR3 nucleotides are TGTGCCAGCAGCGTAGGACAAAACTCCTACGAGCAGTACTTC.

V usage is TRBV11-1 and J usage is TRBJ2-5; 7 bases align to TRBD1. The CDR3 has 14 residues. The V gene's germline CDR1 is SGHAT and CDR2 FQDESV (reference sequence). The ends lost 5 bases at V and 1 base at J; junction bases unmatched: 4. As DNA, the CDR3 is TGTGCCAGCAGCCAAGGGACAGCCCAAGAGACCCAGTACTTC. This sequence encodes CASSQGTAQETQYF.

This clone was observed once. The chain couples TRBV30 to TRBJ1-2, with 10 nucleotides matching TRBD1. The germline gives CDR1 GTSNPN, CDR2 SVGIG (reference sequence). With 3 bases clipped from V and 8 bases from J, the junction kept 6 bases outside the gene matches. CDR3 length equals 13 residues. The CDR3 sequence is CAWRRQGAGGYTF. Here the CDR3 DNA reads TGTGCCTGGAGGAGACAGGGGGCAGGAGGCTACACCTTC.

V gene TRBV6-5 combines with J gene TRBJ2-2; D gene uncertain. There are 16 residues in the CDR3. The germline gives CDR1 MNHEY, CDR2 SVGAGI. The germline V and J ends were trimmed by 0 bases and 1 base, with 9 bases remaining between them. CDR3 nucleotides: TGTGCCAGCAGTTACTCGAGGCAGTGGAACACCGGGGAGCTGTTTTTT. This gives the protein CASSYSRQWNTGELFF.

The V call is TRBV3-1 (or the pseudogene TRBV3-2), the J call TRBJ1-5; D uncertain. Trimming shortened V by 0 bases and J by 9 bases, and 15 bases separated the two germline ends. CDR1 LGHDT and CDR2 YNNKEL come from the germline V gene (reference sequence). CDR3 length equals 15 residues. CDR3 region: CASSQDASGNGPQHF. CDR3 nucleotides: TGTGCCAGCAGCCAAGACGCTTCGGGGAACGGGCCCCAGCATTTT.

The chain joins TRBV11-2 to TRBJ2-2; the match to TRBD1 covers 9 bases. V was clipped by 5 bases and J by 6 bases; unmatched bases: 10. This CDR3 has 16 amino acids. Germline lookup yields CDR1 SGHAT and CDR2 FQNNGV. DNA of the CDR3: TGTGCCAGCAGCCGCAGACAGGGGGGAACGGCCGGGGAGCTGTTTTTT. It specifies CASSRRQGGTAGELFF. Full variable domain (rest looked up from reference TRBV11-2 and TRBJ2-2): EAGVAQSPRYKIIEKRQSVAFWCNPISGHATLYWYQQILGQGPKLLIQFQNNGVVDDSQLPKDRFSAERLKGVDSTLKIQPAKLEDSAVYLCASSRRQGGTAGELFFGEGSRLTVL.

The chain is built from TRBV6-4 and TRBJ2-7; 7 nucleotides align to TRBD2. This CDR3 contains 14 residues. Unmatched junction bases numbered 10, after V lost 0 bases and J lost 11 bases. Per the germline V gene, CDR1 is MRHNA and CDR2 is SNTAGT. For the CDR3, the DNA is TGTGCCAGCAGTGACTCCGGGACTACCCATAAGGAGTACGTC. Amino acids: CASSDSGTTHKEYV.

This CDR3 is CASSLGLAGGFSYNEQFF. DNA for the CDR3: TGCGCCAGCAGCTTGGGACTAGCGGGGGGATTTTCCTACAATGAGCAGTTCTTC. V and J are TRBV5-1 and TRBJ2-1; 13 bases agree with TRBD2. The germline V gene has CDR1 SGHRS and CDR2 YFSETQ. The CDR3 runs 18 residues. J gave up 1 base and V 0 bases, and 4 bases lay outside the gene matches.

The genes are TRBV18 and TRBJ2-2; 11 nucleotides align to TRBD2. This CDR3 spans 16 amino acids. Trimming removed 0 bases from V and 4 bases from J; junction bases left unmatched: 1. Germline values: CDR1 KGHSH, CDR2 LQKENI. The CDR3 sequence is CASSPPLAGGTGELFF. The CDR3 DNA is TGTGCCAGCTCACCACCTCTAGCGGGGGGCACCGGGGAGCTGTTTTTT.

Here the CDR3 reads CASSRTGDTEAFF. The CDR3 DNA is TGCGCCAGCAGTAGGACGGGGGACACTGAAGCTTTCTTT. The V gene is TRBV10-2, the J gene TRBJ1-1; D might be TRBD1 (5 bases). The V end was cut by 5 bases, the J end by 3 bases, with 10 bases between. CDR1 WSHSY and CDR2 SAAADI come from the germline V gene. The CDR3 covers 13 residues.

The gene calls are TRBV6-4 and TRBJ2-5, with a weak D call TRBD2 (5 bases). Trimming cost V 5 bases and J 5 bases, with 12 bases left between them. This CDR3 spans 13 amino acids. The germline V gene encodes CDR1 MRHNA and CDR2 SNTAGT. The CDR3 nucleotides read TGTGCCAGCAGTACGGACTTGTGGGAGACCCAGTACTTC. This translates into CASSTDLWETQYF.

The gene calls are TRBV18 and TRBJ2-1; 11 bases align to TRBD1. The CDR3 sequence is 15 residues long. V gave up 5 bases and J gave up 4 bases; unmatched junction bases: 4. Germline CDR1 and CDR2: KGHSH and LQKENI. CDR3 sequence reads: CASSTGTGGYNEQFF. CDR3 in DNA: TGTGCCAGCTCAACCGGGACAGGGGGGTACAATGAGCAGTTCTTC.

The genes are TRBV25-1 and TRBJ2-5, with 8 bases identical to TRBD2. Germline V gene data show CDR1 as MGHDK and CDR2 as SYGVNS. V shed 4 bases and J 1 base; nucleotides not matched to a gene: 2. This CDR3 region has 14 residues. The CDR3 DNA is TGTGCCAGCAGTGTTACTAGCGGCCAAGAGACCCAGTACTTC. Encoded protein: CASSVTSGQETQYF.

The gene calls are TRBV24-1 and TRBJ2-3; 10 nucleotides match TRBD1. CDR1 and CDR2 (germline): KGHDR, SFDVKD. CDR3 length equals 16 residues. Losses at the gene ends were 3 bases for V and 4 bases for J; bases not matched to a gene: 6. This CDR3 is CATSDGQGGASDTQYF. DNA for the CDR3: TGTGCCACCAGTGATGGACAGGGGGGGGCGTCAGATACGCAGTATTTT.

The rearrangement links TRBV6-5 to TRBJ2-2, with D possibly being TRBD1 (6 bases). The V and J ends lost 7 bases and 5 bases respectively, with 17 bases between them. The germline V gene has CDR1 MNHEY and CDR2 SVGAGI. The CDR3 length is 15 residues. CDR3 loop: CASTLTRGQTGELFF. The CDR3 DNA sequence: TGTGCCAGCACTCTTACCAGGGGTCAGACCGGGGAGCTGTTTTTT.

The V gene is TRBV2, the J gene TRBJ1-6, with TRBD1 matching 10 bases. The ends lost 0 bases at V and 6 bases at J; junction bases unmatched: 8. Germline V gene sequence: CDR1 SNHLY, CDR2 FYNNEI. The CDR3 has 18 amino acids. The CDR3 region has the DNA TGTGCCAGCAGTGAAGCGGTAGGGTGGACAGGGGGTAATTCACCCCTCCACTTT. Protein: CASSEAVGWTGGNSPLHF.

The V and J genes are TRBV5-4 and TRBJ2-2, with D maybe TRBD1 (6 bases). V was shortened by 2 bases and J by 5 bases, with 10 bases between the two germline ends. This CDR3 region has 14 residues. Germline V gene sequence: CDR1 SGHNT, CDR2 YYREEE (reference sequence). The CDR3 DNA follows: TGTGCCAGCAGCTTTAAGCAGGGGACCGGGGAGCTGTTTTTT. Protein product: CASSFKQGTGELFF.

This sequence joins TRBV5-1 and TRBJ1-1; D gene unclear. The CDR3 covers 15 residues. The V and J ends lost 3 bases and 1 base respectively, with 13 bases between them. Germline assignment: CDR1 SGHRS and CDR2 YFSETQ. The DNA of the CDR3 is TGCGCCAGCAGCTCTCAGGCACAGCCGAACACTGAAGCTTTCTTT. It yields the protein CASSSQAQPNTEAFF.

The V call is TRBV5-4, the J call TRBJ1-2; D possibly corresponds to TRBD1 (5 bases). V lost 5 bases and J 4 bases, leaving 15 bases between the germline ends. CDR3 length: 14 residues. Looked up from germline, CDR1 is SGHNT and CDR2 is YYREEE (reference sequence). The CDR3 DNA follows: TGTGCCAGCAGGGGGGGTGACCGGTTCTATGGCTACACCTTC. It translates to CASRGGDRFYGYTF.

CDR3 sequence reads: CASPGTGDPPLHF. In DNA, the CDR3 is TGTGCCAGCCCCGGGACAGGGGACCCACCCCTCCACTTT. The rearrangement joins TRBV21-1 to TRBJ1-6; TRBD1 reflects the table's D call only, with no check against the DNA. TRBV21-1 is a pseudogene locus. There are 13 residues in the CDR3.

This sequence joins TRBV18 and TRBJ2-3; D is perhaps TRBD1 (5 bases). The CDR3 is 16 amino acids. V was shortened by 3 bases and J by 6 bases, with 19 bases between the two germline ends. Germline values: CDR1 KGHSH, CDR2 LQKENI. CDR3 sequence (DNA): TGTGCCAGCTCACCCCCATTAGGACATGGGGTGGATACGCAGTATTTT. Protein: CASSPPLGHGVDTQYF.

The rearrangement uses TRBV13 and TRBJ1-2; D is unresolved. Germline CDR1 and CDR2: PRHDT and FYEKMQ (reference sequence). V was shortened by 5 bases and J by 5 bases, with 12 bases between the two germline ends. CDR3 length: 13 amino acids. CDR3 in amino acids: CASSRGSTYGYTF. The CDR3 DNA reads as TGTGCCAGCAGCCGCGGTTCGACTTATGGCTACACCTTC.

CDR3 DNA sequence: TGTGCCAGCAGCTTAGTGGGGCGACAATCCTACGAGCAGTACTTC. As protein: CASSLVGRQSYEQYF. The gene calls are TRBV11-2 and TRBJ2-7, with D maybe TRBD1 (5 bases). The CDR3 covers 15 residues. Germline V CDR1 and CDR2: SGHAT, FQNNGV. The V end was cut by 1 base, the J end by 1 base, with 11 bases between.

The chain is built from TRBV10-3 and TRBJ1-5; 9 bases fit TRBD1. The CDR3 covers 16 residues. Looked up from germline, CDR1 is ENHRY and CDR2 is SYGVKD. The ends lost 6 bases at V and 4 bases at J; junction bases unmatched: 10. The CDR3 protein is CAISPSDRGDNQPQHF. As DNA, the CDR3 is TGTGCCATCAGCCCTTCGGACAGGGGCGATAATCAGCCCCAGCATTTT.

This chain joins TRBV5-1 and TRBJ1-3; D unresolved. Per the germline V gene, CDR1 is SGHRS and CDR2 is YFSETQ. The CDR3 length is 14 residues. V lost 7 bases, J lost 0 bases, and 11 bases lay in between. The CDR3: CASALRSSGNTIYF. As DNA, the CDR3 is TGCGCCAGCGCCCTAAGGAGCTCTGGAAACACCATATATTTT.

The V gene is TRBV2, the J gene TRBJ1-1, with a weak D call TRBD1 (6 bases). Trimming pared 7 bases from V and 5 bases from J, leaving 20 bases between. The CDR3 sequence is 15 residues long. From germline, CDR1 is SNHLY and CDR2 FYNNEI. The CDR3 DNA follows: TGTGCCAGCACCGATGGGGGGGCGCAAAGTACTGAAGCTTTCTTT. Translating gives CASTDGGAQSTEAFF. Based on the CDR3 plus reference TRBV2 and TRBJ1-1, the full variable domain is EPEVTQTPSHQVTQMGQEVILRCVPISNHLYFYWYRQILGQKVEFLVSFYNNEISEKSEIFDDQFSVERPDGSNFTLKIRSTKLEDSAMYFCASTDGGAQSTEAFFGQGTRLTVV.